The source of this T cell receptor beta chain is a study of T cell responses to AZD1222 COVID-19 vaccine (dated by TCRdb to the early 2020s). Regarding the complete study: TCR sequencing was performed for roughly 250 trial participants, of whom 207 were given two doses of AZD1222 and around 25 were given two doses of MenACWY control vaccine. Trial participants were enrolled by age into 18-55, 56-69 and 70-plus year subgroups, with roughly 160, 29 and 62 TCR-sequenced participants respectively.

Notes on this clone: The target of this receptor is not known. No much larger clone exists at a distance of one base, and base qualities are not known.

The time point tag for this specimen amounts to: about 28 days (+/-7) after the second vaccine dose. Because spike-specific TCR depth and breadth did not differ between the two schedules, AZD1222 recipients who got a second dose at roughly 4 weeks were pooled with those who got a second dose at roughly 12 weeks. Vaccinee samples came from UK trials COV001 and COV002, including a single-blind randomized controlled phase 2/3 trial of AZD1222 (ChAdOx1 nCoV-19) in healthy adults. For TCRbeta chain sequencing, PBMC samples from trial participants were taken at day 0 and at day 28 after the second dose. Taken from cysteine to phenylalanine, the CDR3 has 13 residues. Solely the CDR3 DNA is kept, with 39 bases framed from the first base. The germline V gene (reference sequence) sets CDR1 to SEHNR and CDR2 to FQNEAQ. V and J lose 5 bases and 7 bases, and a span of 15 bases separates them. The CDR3 regions of human TCRbeta chains were analyzed by immunosequencing. Turning to the authors' computational methods: Repertoire TCRs were checked for matches against a reference library of SARS-CoV-2-specific TCRs that had been generated using the MIRA antigen-specificity platform. Breadth meant the fraction of unique TCRs that were SARS-CoV-2-associated, whereas depth meant the fraction of total T cells that were SARS-CoV-2-associated. Using the MIRA data, every spike-specific TCR was mapped to the spike region that the TCR reacted to and assigned to either a CD4 or a CD8 class. Log10-transformed breadth and depth values were compared by one-way ANOVA with Sidak's multiple comparisons tests. TCRdb carries this immuneACCESS record with in-frame sequences only. Its versions omit some clonotypes, under half of them owing to an unresolved V gene in the studies checked, with the rest unexplained. D and trimming were read from the DNA, whereas the V and J calls and clone size are those reported in that table. The table for this sample lists about 180,000 clones; 90% to 95% of them were counted only once. Of the sample, roughly 1.7% falls within the top ten clones.

What the work shows at the level of the full study, not this receptor alone: The 56-69-year group was small, and its depth increase did not reach significance, likely because of low power. The vaccine-associated CD4 TCRs covered the entire spike protein, and the dominant responses fell in regions 160-218 and 743-854. Only a handful of AZD1222 recipients were SARS-CoV-2 seropositive at baseline, limiting conclusions about previously exposed vaccinees. After two AZD1222 doses, both the breadth and the depth of spike-specific TCRs were significantly higher than at day 0 and than in MenACWY recipients. Epitopes outside the regions mutated in the B.1.351 and B.1.1.7 variants were reportedly recognized by nearly half of the unique spike-specific TCRs. No day 14 peak-response samples were available, so repertoires were characterized only after the peak T cell response. Participants were mostly white British, with more females than males. The authors suggested clonal diversity may have been underestimated.

In this chain, TRBV7-9 is recombined with TRBJ2-7; TRBD2 might be the D gene, on 5 matching bases. Sequences were derived from peripheral blood, sampled 28 days after the second AZD1222 dose. This TCR was recovered from an adult who received the AZD1222 COVID-19 vaccine. The CDR3 reads CASSRNPTGEQYF. The DNA reads TGTGCCAGCAGCCGAAACCCAACGGGGGAGCAGTACTTC.